The 3 T cell receptor beta chains below were found in one sample sequenced in a study of T cell responses to AZD1222 COVID-19 vaccine. TCRdb's table, derived via immunoSEQ multiplex PCR, lists solely in-frame clones and lacks some. The sample has 100,000 or so clones; approximately 87% are singletons. Sequenced material: peripheral blood, taken 28 days after the second AZD1222 dose. These receptors all come from an adult who received the AZD1222 COVID-19 vaccine.

The chain joins TRBV7-8 to TRBJ2-7; 9 bases agree with TRBD2. V lost 5 bases to trimming and J lost 7 bases; unmatched junction nucleotides: 12. Germline CDR1 and CDR2: SGHVS and FQNEAQ. The CDR3 has 15 amino acids. The CDR3 coding sequence is TGTGCCAGCAGCGGGAATAGCGGGAGACCCCGGGAGCAGTACTTC. It is translated as CASSGNSGRPREQYF.

V gene TRBV9 combines with J gene TRBJ1-1; 9 bases are shared with TRBD1. Germline V gene lookup returns CDR1 SGDLS and CDR2 YYNGEE. CDR3 length: 17 amino acids. Germline trimming cut 4 bases from V and 1 base from J; bases unmatched to any gene: 11. CDR3 region: CASSTPRPGQGNTEAFF. The CDR3 DNA follows: TGTGCCAGCAGCACCCCACGACCGGGACAGGGGAACACTGAAGCTTTCTTT.

This chain joins TRBV12-3 or TRBV12-4 and TRBJ2-5, with D perhaps TRBD1 or TRBD2 (6 bases each). Trimming took 5 bases from V and 12 from J, leaving 16 bases between them. The CDR3 consists of 12 residues. The CDR3 is CASSLPGAKKYF. The DNA of the CDR3 is TGTGCCAGCAGTCTCCCGGGGGCGAAGAAGTACTTC.